This record looks at one TCR beta chain sequence and its context. Antigen unknown. Sequencing used immunoSEQ multiplex PCR; TCRdb keeps in-frame clones, though not all of them. This sample has 35,000 to 45,000 clones, with roughly 86% found just once. The sample originates from a study of OX40 agonist ivuxolimab in advanced cancers. Overall study context: The mean age was roughly 60 years, ranging from about 23 to 79, with under 90% of participants male. Checkpoint inhibitors had been given previously to 40% of patients.

Findings of the study overall: The study did not work out the antigen specificity of the expanded peripheral T cells. With doses of 0.1-3.0 mg/kg, partial responders showed among the lowest clonal expansion.

The starting material was CD4+ or CD8+ T cells sorted from blood, obtained in a trial of the OX40 agonist ivuxolimab. This receptor was obtained from an adult with an advanced solid tumor such as melanoma, head and neck, liver or kidney cancer.

This chain's CDR3 is CASSSAFSDTQNEKLFF. The CDR3, as DNA: TGTGCCAGCAGTTCAGCTTTTTCGGACACACAAAATGAAAAACTGTTTTTT. The chain joins TRBV28 to TRBJ1-4; D possibly corresponds to TRBD1 (5 bases). Germline V gives CDR1 MDHEN, CDR2 SYDVKM. Trimming took 4 bases from V and 5 from J, leaving 20 bases between them. The CDR3 is 17 residues long.